This entry lists 16 T cell receptor beta chains sequenced from one sample in a study of a mutant IDH1 vaccine in newly diagnosed glioma (dated by TCRdb to the early 2020s). Which antigens these TCRs recognize remains unknown. Interpreted using the paper, the time point label stands for: week 35, safety follow-up. Each vaccine dose, consisting of 300 ug of a 20-mer mutant IDH1 peptide in Montanide, was administered subcutaneously with topical imiquimod. Library preparation used the immunoSEQ multiplex PCR assay. This is the immuneACCESS table as TCRdb keeps it, with only in-frame sequences that have V and J called. A part of the clones is gone; compared with another copy, unresolved V genes explain less than half, and the rest is unexplained. This sample gives about 26,000 clones in total; roughly 85% of them show up just once. 25% to 35% of the sample goes to the ten largest clones. The sample in question was PBMCs, obtained from a glioma patient whose treatment included an IDH1 peptide vaccine. These receptors were obtained from a man aged 25-45 years with glioma.

V and J are TRBV10-3 and TRBJ1-1; perhaps TRBD1 as D (6 bases). V gave up 2 bases and J gave up 10 bases, with 11 bases separating them. The CDR3 contains 12 residues. The germline CDR1 and CDR2 sequences are ENHRY and SYGVKD. CDR3 DNA sequence: TGTGCCATCAGTGAGGACAGGCGGCGAGCTTTCTTT. Its translation: CAISEDRRRAFF.

The rearrangement joins TRBV4-1 to TRBJ2-2; D gene uncertain. The CDR3 has 17 amino acids. Trimming took off 0 bases at V and 4 bases at J, with 15 bases between the two ends. Germline lookup yields CDR1 MGHRA and CDR2 YSYEKL. The CDR3 DNA reads TGCGCCAGCAGCCAAGAACCTCTAGGGCCTAGCACCGGGGAGCTGTTTTTT. It encodes CASSQEPLGPSTGELFF.

This clone was picked up a small number of times. The chain carries TRBV11-2 and TRBJ2-3, with D hard to call. CDR3 size: 16 residues. Trimming removed 0 bases at V and 0 bases at J, with 10 bases between. Germline CDR1 reads SGHAT; CDR2 reads FQNNGV. The CDR3 sequence: CASSLDSTSSTDTQYF. In DNA, the CDR3 is TGTGCCAGCAGCTTAGATAGCACTTCTAGCACAGATACGCAGTATTTT.

The count of this clone is one. This chain uses TRBV14 with TRBJ2-1; TRBD2 aligns across 9 bases. The germline gives CDR1 SGHDN, CDR2 FVKESK. The CDR3 spans 19 residues. V lost 3 bases to trimming and J lost 0 bases; unmatched junction nucleotides: 12. CDR3 in amino acids: CASSHRLAGLWSSYNEQFF. The CDR3 nucleotides read TGTGCCAGCAGCCATAGGCTAGCGGGATTATGGAGCTCCTACAATGAGCAGTTCTTC.

The CDR3 is CAISVGGPDYGYTF. The CDR3 bases are TGTGCCATCAGTGTGGGGGGGCCCGACTATGGCTACACCTTC. The chain is built from TRBV10-3 and TRBJ1-2, with D perhaps TRBD1 (6 bases). The V gene lost 4 bases and the J gene lost 3 bases, with 12 bases spanning the gap. The CDR3 is made up of 14 amino acids. Germline loops: CDR1 ENHRY, CDR2 SYGVKD.

This chain joins TRBV19 and TRBJ2-7; D is undetermined. Germline V gives CDR1 LNHDA, CDR2 SQIVND (reference sequence). This CDR3 is built from 14 residues. V was clipped by 2 bases and J by 3 bases, with 11 bases between them. The CDR3 nucleotides read TGTGCCAGTAGTATAACAGCTAGATTCTACGAGCAGTACTTC. Its translation: CASSITARFYEQYF.

V and J are TRBV30 and TRBJ2-7, with D maybe TRBD2 (5 bases). Germline V CDR1 and CDR2: GTSNPN, SVGIG (reference sequence). CDR3 length: 14 amino acids. Between the trimmed V and J ends, which lost 1 base and 3 bases, there was a span of 13 bases. CDR3 sequence: CAWSDSARYYEQYF. The CDR3 DNA is TGTGCCTGGAGTGATAGCGCCCGGTACTACGAGCAGTACTTC.

The chain carries TRBV5-5 and TRBJ2-5; weak D call: TRBD2 (7 bases). V was cut by 5 bases and J by 5 bases, with 31 bases left in between. The germline gives CDR1 SGHKS, CDR2 YYEKEE (reference sequence). There are 19 residues in the CDR3. CDR3 in amino acids: CASSLNLPSAGARSETQYF. For the CDR3, the DNA is TGTGCCAGCAGTCTGAACCTACCCAGCGCGGGGGCCAGAAGCGAGACCCAGTACTTC.

This clone was seen just once. This chain uses TRBV6-1 with TRBJ1-1; D possibly corresponds to TRBD1 (6 bases). The germline CDR1 and CDR2 sequences are MNHNS and SASEGT. V was pared by 6 bases and J by 6 bases, with 11 bases between. The CDR3 covers 12 residues. CDR3 sequence (DNA): TGTGCCAGCAGCCTGGGGGCGGCTGAAGCTTTCTTT. It encodes CASSLGAAEAFF.

The gene calls are TRBV5-8 and TRBJ2-7, with 9 bases identical to TRBD1. Germline CDR1 SGHTS, CDR2 YDEGEE. This CDR3 has 13 amino acids. V gave up 4 bases and J gave up 3 bases; unmatched junction bases: 2. Here the CDR3 DNA reads TGTGCCAGCAGCCGGGACAGGGACTACGAGCAGTACTTC. Residues: CASSRDRDYEQYF.

The V and J genes are TRBV5-6 and TRBJ2-3; D gene ambiguous. CDR1 and CDR2 from the germline V gene are SGHDT and YYEEEE. There are 11 residues in the CDR3. Trimming stripped 8 bases from V and 4 bases from J, with 8 bases between. CDR3 residues: CASHYADTQYF. DNA for the CDR3: TGTGCCAGTCACTACGCAGATACGCAGTATTTT.

This sequence joins TRBV30 and TRBJ2-5, with 10 nucleotides matching TRBD2. The length of the CDR3 is 13 residues. Germline V gene data show CDR1 as GTSNPN and CDR2 as SVGIG (reference sequence). V was clipped by 3 bases and J by 3 bases; unmatched bases: 1. The CDR3, as DNA: TGTGCCTGGAGCGGACTAGCGGAAGAGACCCAGTACTTC. This codes for CAWSGLAEETQYF.

The chain couples TRBV19 to TRBJ2-7, with D perhaps TRBD1 (6 bases). The germline V and J ends were trimmed by 5 bases and 3 bases, with 11 bases remaining between them. The CDR3 contains 13 residues. Germline-derived CDR1 and CDR2 are LNHDA and SQIVND (reference sequence). The CDR3 reads CASSPLDSYEQYF. The CDR3 DNA reads TGTGCCAGTAGTCCGCTGGACAGCTACGAGCAGTACTTC.

This clone occurred once. The chain joins TRBV18 to TRBJ2-5; no reliable D call. Per germline, CDR1 KGHSH and CDR2 LQKENI. Trimming pared 4 bases from V and 4 bases from J, leaving 7 bases between. The CDR3 length is 12 residues. The CDR3 DNA sequence: TGTGCCAGCTCACGCCTTGGAGAGACCCAGTACTTC. It encodes CASSRLGETQYF.

J is TRBJ1-6 and V is TRBV5-1; 10 bases are a match to TRBD1. V lost 0 bases to trimming and J lost 6 bases; unmatched junction nucleotides: 3. CDR3 length equals 16 residues. Germline-derived CDR1 and CDR2 are SGHRS and YFSETQ. The CDR3 loop is CASSLATGGVNSPLHF. The CDR3 bases are TGCGCCAGCAGCTTGGCGACAGGGGGCGTTAATTCACCCCTCCACTTT.

This chain joins TRBV14 and TRBJ1-3, with D tentatively TRBD1 (5 bases). V was shortened by 1 base and J by 0 bases, with 13 bases between the two germline ends. The length of the CDR3 is 17 residues. Germline CDR1 reads SGHDN; CDR2 reads FVKESK. The chain's CDR3 is CASSQGVPGPSGNTIYF. CDR3 sequence (DNA): TGTGCCAGCAGCCAAGGAGTCCCAGGGCCCTCTGGAAACACCATATATTTT. The whole variable domain, remainder taken from reference TRBV14 and TRBJ1-3, is EAGVTQFPSHSVIEKGQTVTLRCDPISGHDNLYWYRRVMGKEIKFLLHFVKESKQDESGMPNNRFLAERTGGTYSTLKVQPAELEDSGVYFCASSQGVPGPSGNTIYFGEGSWLTVV.